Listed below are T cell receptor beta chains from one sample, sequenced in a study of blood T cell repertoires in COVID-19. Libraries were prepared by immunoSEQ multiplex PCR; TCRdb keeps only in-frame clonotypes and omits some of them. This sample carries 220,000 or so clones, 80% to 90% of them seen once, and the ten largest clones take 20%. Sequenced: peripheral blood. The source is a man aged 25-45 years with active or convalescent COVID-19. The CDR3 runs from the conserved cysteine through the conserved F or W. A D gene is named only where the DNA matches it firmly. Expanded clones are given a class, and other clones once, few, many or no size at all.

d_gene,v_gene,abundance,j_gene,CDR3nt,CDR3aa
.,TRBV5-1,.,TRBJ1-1,TGCGCCAGCAGCCAAGGAGGAAACGAGAACACTGAAGCTTTCTTT,CASSQGGNENTEAFF
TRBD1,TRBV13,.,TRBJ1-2,TGTGCCAGCAGCTTGACAGGGGGCTTGGGCGGCTACACCTTC,CASSLTGGLGGYTF
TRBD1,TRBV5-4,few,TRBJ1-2,TGTGCCAGCAGCATGGGGCAGGGGGCCTCCCCAGGCTATGGCTACACCTTC,CASSMGQGASPGYGYTF
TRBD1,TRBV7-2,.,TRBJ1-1,TGTGCCAGCAGCCGTTACAGGGGGGAGAACACTGAAGCTTTCTTT,CASSRYRGENTEAFF
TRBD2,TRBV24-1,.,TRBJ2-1,TGTGCCACCAGGGCAAGCGGGGGATACAATGAGCAGTTCTTC,CATRASGGYNEQFF
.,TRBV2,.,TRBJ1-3,TGTGCCAGCAGTGCGGGGTTCTCTGGAAACACCATATATTTT,CASSAGFSGNTIYF
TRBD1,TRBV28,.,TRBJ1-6,TGTGCCAGCATCGGACAGGGGGCCCCCCGGGGCAATTCACCCCTCCACTTT,CASIGQGAPRGNSPLHF
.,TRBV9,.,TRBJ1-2,TGTGCCAGCAGCGGTACAGGGACCTATGGCTACACCTTC,CASSGTGTYGYTF
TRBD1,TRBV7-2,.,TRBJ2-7,TGTGCCAGCAGCTCGCGGACAGGGGGGTCCTACGAGCAGTACTTC,CASSSRTGGSYEQYF
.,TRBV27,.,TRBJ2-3,TGTGCCAGCAGTTTCCCCGGAGATACGCAGTATTTT,CASSFPGDTQYF
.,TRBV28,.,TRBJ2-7,TGTGCCAGCAGTCCGCCGCCCGGACACGTGAGCTCCTACGAGCAGTACTTC,CASSPPPGHVSSYEQYF
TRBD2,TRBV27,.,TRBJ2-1,TGTGCCAGCAGTTTAAAAAGGCCTAGCGGTTCCTACAATGAGCAGTTCTTC,CASSLKRPSGSYNEQFF
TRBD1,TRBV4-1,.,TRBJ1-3,TGCGCCAGCAGCCAAGCCTCGGGACAGACACTCTCTGGAAACACCATATATTTT,CASSQASGQTLSGNTIYF
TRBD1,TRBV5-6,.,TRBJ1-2,TGTGCCAGCAGCCGGGGACAGGGGTTGAACTATGGCTACACCTTC,CASSRGQGLNYGYTF
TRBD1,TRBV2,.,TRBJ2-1,TGTGCCAGCAGTGAAAGACAGGGCATGAATGAGCAGTTCTTC,CASSERQGMNEQFF
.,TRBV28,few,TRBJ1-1,TGTGCCAGCAGAAGACAGGTTGAAGCTTTCTTT,CASRRQVEAFF
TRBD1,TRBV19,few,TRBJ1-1,TGTGCCAGTATCAGGGGGGACAGAGGGAACACTGAAGCTTTCTTT,CASIRGDRGNTEAFF
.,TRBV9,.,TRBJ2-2,TGTGCCAGCAGCGTAGATGCGCGAACCGGGGAGCTGTTTTTT,CASSVDARTGELFF
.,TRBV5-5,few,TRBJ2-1,TGTGCCAGCAGCCGTGCGGGCGGACCCTACAATGAGCAGTTCTTC,CASSRAGGPYNEQFF
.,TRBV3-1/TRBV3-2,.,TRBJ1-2,TGTGCCAGCAGCCCGCGCAACAGGGTCGGTGGCTACACCTTC,CASSPRNRVGGYTF
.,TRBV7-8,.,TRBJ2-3,TGTGCCAGCACGGCAGGGAGCACAGATACGCAGTATTTT,CASTAGSTDTQYF
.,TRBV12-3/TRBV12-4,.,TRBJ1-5,TGTGCCAGCAGCAACTACCAGACTGGGCCCCAGCATTTT,CASSNYQTGPQHF
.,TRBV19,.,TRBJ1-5,TGTGCCAGTAGTATCGAGGGGGTGAGCAATCAGCCCCAGCATTTT,CASSIEGVSNQPQHF
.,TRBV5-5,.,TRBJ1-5,TGTGCCAGCAGCTTGGGACAGAAAGAAAATCAGCCCCAGCATTTT,CASSLGQKENQPQHF
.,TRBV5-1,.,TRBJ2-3,TGCGCCAGCAGGGGGGCACCTAGCACAGATACGCAGTATTTT,CASRGAPSTDTQYF
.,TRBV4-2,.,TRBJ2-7,TGTGCCAGCAGCCAAGATCTTCCGGGTTACGAGCAGTACTTC,CASSQDLPGYEQYF
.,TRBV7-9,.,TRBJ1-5,TGTGCCAGCAGCTTTGAGGGCCAGCATCAGCCCCAGCATTTT,CASSFEGQHQPQHF
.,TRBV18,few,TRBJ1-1,TGTGCCAGCTCACCCCGACAGAAAGAGAACACTGAAGCTTTCTTT,CASSPRQKENTEAFF
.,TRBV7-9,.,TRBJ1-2,TGTGCCAGCAGCCCCCATGTACAAGGCTACACCTTC,CASSPHVQGYTF
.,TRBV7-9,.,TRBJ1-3,TGTGCCAGCAGCCCCGACAGGCCGTCTGGAAACACCATATATTTT,CASSPDRPSGNTIYF
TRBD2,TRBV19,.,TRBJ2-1,TGTGCCAGTAGTATAGTCGGGACTAGGGACAATGAGCAGTTCTTC,CASSIVGTRDNEQFF
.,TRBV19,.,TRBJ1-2,TGTGCCAGTAAGGACAGTGGGGGCTACACCTTC,CASKDSGGYTF
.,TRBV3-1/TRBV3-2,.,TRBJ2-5,TGTGCCAGCAGCCCAGACTACTACCAAGAGACCCAGTACTTC,CASSPDYYQETQYF
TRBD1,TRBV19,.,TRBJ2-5,TGTGCCAGTAGTCCCAGCTCTATGACAGGGCAGGGAGAGACCCAGTACTTC,CASSPSSMTGQGETQYF
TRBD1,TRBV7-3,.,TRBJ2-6,TGTGCCAGCAGCTCACCGGGGGACAGGGGAAACTCTGGGGCCAACGTCCTGACTTTC,CASSSPGDRGNSGANVLTF
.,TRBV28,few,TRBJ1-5,TGTGCCAGCAGACGGAGGTTTAATCAGCCCCAGCATTTT,CASRRRFNQPQHF
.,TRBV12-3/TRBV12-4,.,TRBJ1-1,TGTGCCAGCAGTTTAGTGGGGGGGACTGAAGCTTTCTTT,CASSLVGGTEAFF
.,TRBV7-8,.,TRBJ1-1,TGTGCCAGCAGCCCTACCCCTCTACAGGGGAACACTGAAGCTTTCTTT,CASSPTPLQGNTEAFF
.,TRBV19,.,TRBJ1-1,TGTGCCAGTAGTACTGTGAGGGACATGAACACTGAAGCTTTCTTT,CASSTVRDMNTEAFF
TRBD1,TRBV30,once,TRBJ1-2,TGTGCCTGGGGCGGGACAGTCTATGGCTACACCTTC,CAWGGTVYGYTF
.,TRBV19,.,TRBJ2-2,TGTGCCAGTAGTATTGTCGGTATCACCGGGGAGCTGTTTTTT,CASSIVGITGELFF
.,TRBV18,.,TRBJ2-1,TGTGCCAGCTCACCAGGGCAGGGGAGCCCCGTCGGGCAGTTCTTC,CASSPGQGSPVGQFF
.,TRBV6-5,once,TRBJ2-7,TGTGCCAGCAGTTACGCAGGCGCCTACGAGCAGTACTTC,CASSYAGAYEQYF
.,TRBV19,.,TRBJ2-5,TGTGCCAGCCGGGGGACCCAAGAGACCCAGTACTTC,CASRGTQETQYF
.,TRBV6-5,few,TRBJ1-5,TGTGCCAGCAGTCCTGGTCGGTTCCGGGGGCAGCCCCAGCATTTT,CASSPGRFRGQPQHF
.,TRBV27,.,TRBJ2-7,TGTGCCAGCAGTTTTAGTCAGGGTCTTTCCTACGAGCAGTACTTC,CASSFSQGLSYEQYF
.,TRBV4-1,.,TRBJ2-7,TGCGCCAGCAGCCAAGTAGGGGTTCTCGCCTACGAGCAGTACTTC,CASSQVGVLAYEQYF
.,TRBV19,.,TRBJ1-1,TGTGCCAGTAAGTCAGGCCGGAATACTGAAGCTTTCTTT,CASKSGRNTEAFF
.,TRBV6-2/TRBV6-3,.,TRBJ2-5,TGTGCCAGCAGTACCATAGTGGTGGAGACCCAGTACTTC,CASSTIVVETQYF
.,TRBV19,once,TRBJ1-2,TGTGCCAGTAGCATGGGGGGATATAACTATGGCTACACCTTC,CASSMGGYNYGYTF
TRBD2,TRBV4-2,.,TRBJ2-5,TGTGCCAGCAGCCCGGCGGGGCTAGCGGGGGGTCATGAGACCCAGTACTTC,CASSPAGLAGGHETQYF
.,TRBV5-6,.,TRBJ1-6,TGTGCCAGCAGCTCAAGGGGCGGGAGAGATTCACCCCTCCACTTT,CASSSRGGRDSPLHF
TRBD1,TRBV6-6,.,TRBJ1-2,TGTGCCAGCAGGACAACGACCGGGACAGGGGGCTACACCTTC,CASRTTTGTGGYTF
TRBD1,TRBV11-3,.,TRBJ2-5,TGTGCCAGCAGCCCAGGGACAGGCCCACAAGAGACCCAGTACTTC,CASSPGTGPQETQYF
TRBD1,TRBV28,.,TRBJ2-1,TGTGCCAGCAGTCCCCTAGGGGGCCCCTTATACAATGAGCAGTTCTTC,CASSPLGGPLYNEQFF
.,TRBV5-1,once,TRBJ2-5,TGCGCCAGCAGCTTAGGCAGGCAAGAGACCCAGTACTTC,CASSLGRQETQYF
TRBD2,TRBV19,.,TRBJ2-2,TGTGCCAGTAGGGGAGCGGGAGGGTTAACCGGGGAGCTGTTTTTT,CASRGAGGLTGELFF
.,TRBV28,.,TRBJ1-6,TGTGCCAGCAGTGCCAAGTTGACGACAGGCTCACCCCTCCACTTT,CASSAKLTTGSPLHF